Shown below are 32 T cell receptor beta chains from a single sample sequenced in a study of cytomegalovirus exposure and HLA in healthy donors. PCR employed 60 Vbeta and 13 Jbeta primers. Measured with immunoSEQ multiplex PCR; TCRdb has only the in-frame clones, and not every one. The sample has some 98,000 clones; 65% to 80% are singletons. The sample was PBMCs. Source of these receptors: a human donor in good health.

This chain links TRBV29-1 with TRBJ2-3; no clear D gene. Per the germline V gene, CDR1 is SQVTM and CDR2 is ANQGSEA. The CDR3 runs 14 residues. V was trimmed by 0 bases and J by 5 bases, leaving 12 bases between them. CDR3 sequence reads: CSVEDWVQRDTQYF. As DNA, the CDR3 is TGCAGCGTTGAAGATTGGGTTCAGCGAGATACGCAGTATTTT.

The V call is TRBV5-3, the J call TRBJ1-5; perhaps TRBD1 as D (5 bases). TRBV5-3 counts as an open reading frame of uncertain function. The V end was cut by 6 bases, the J end by 0 bases, with 28 bases between. This CDR3 is built from 20 residues. CDR3 coding DNA: TGTGCCAGAAAAGAACCTCGTGGGGCAGAAACATCTTTTAGCAATCAGCCCCAGCATTTT. It specifies CARKEPRGAETSFSNQPQHF.

Comment on this clone: At one of its ends the junction is not consistent with the germline gene, which may arise from a read error. This sequence joins TRBV29-1 and TRBJ2-5; D gene uncertain. The CDR3 is 14 amino acids. Germline V gene sequence: CDR1 SQVTM, CDR2 ANQGSEA. The chain's CDR3 is CSVEDGSGQGTQYF. The CDR3 DNA reads as TGCAGCGTTGAAGATGGGTCAGGCCAAGGGACCCAGTACTTC.

The chain uses TRBV5-1 and TRBJ2-5; 11 bases are shared with TRBD2. V shed 4 bases, J shed 3 bases, and the junction held 8 bases outside the gene matches. CDR1 is SGHRS and CDR2 is YFSETQ in the germline V gene. This CDR3 has 16 residues. For the CDR3, the DNA is TGCGCCAGCAGCCCAAGGGAGACTAGCGGGGAAGAGACCCAGTACTTC. This gives the protein CASSPRETSGEETQYF.

The rearrangement uses TRBV18 and TRBJ2-7; 7 nucleotides match TRBD2. This CDR3 contains 14 residues. The V and J ends lost 5 bases and 3 bases, in that order; junction bases with no gene match: 7. CDR1 is KGHSH, CDR2 LQKENI, per germline. For the CDR3, the DNA is TGTGCCAGCTCATCACGGGCGGGGGTCTACGAGCAGTACTTC. Protein product: CASSSRAGVYEQYF.

This clone was detected only a few times. The CDR3 end shows no conserved phenylalanine or tryptophan, and so a read error is likely. Because the CDR3's place on the DNA is in doubt, the DNA is left out and the CDR3 is given as listed by TCRdb. J is TRBJ2-3 and V is TRBV6-6; the tabulated D call, TRBD2, remains unverified against the DNA. The CDR3 adds up to 13 amino acids, both ends counted. In germline, CDR1 is MNHNY, CDR2 SVGAGI (reference sequence). The CDR3 is CASSYYTGTSSSI.

This clone was counted between two and nine times. V usage is TRBV4-2 and J usage is TRBJ1-4; 9 bases line up with TRBD1. Germline V CDR1 and CDR2: LGHNA, YNFKEQ. The V segment lost 3 bases and the J segment 7 bases; nucleotides outside the gene matches: 6. The CDR3 is made up of 15 amino acids. Written as DNA, the CDR3 is TGTGCCAGCAGCCAGCCGGGACAGGGCGGTGAAAAACTGTTTTTT. The encoded protein is CASSQPGQGGEKLFF.

This clone came up a few times. This chain links TRBV6-1 with TRBJ1-1; 8 positions match TRBD1. V trimming: 5 bases; J trimming: 6 bases; junction bases outside the gene matches: 8. CDR3 size: 14 residues. Per the germline V gene, CDR1 is MNHNS and CDR2 is SASEGT. CDR3 in DNA: TGTGCCAGCAGTTTACAGGGGGGCGCCGCTGAAGCTTTCTTT. This translates into CASSLQGGAAEAFF.

V is TRBV6-5 and J is TRBJ1-2; 8 bases match TRBD1. This CDR3 comprises 13 residues. Per the germline V gene, CDR1 is MNHEY and CDR2 is SVGAGI. V shed 5 bases and J 8 bases; nucleotides not matched to a gene: 7. CDR3 nucleotide sequence: TGTGCCAGCAGTCAGGACAGGGTGACGGGCTACACCTTC. It is translated as CASSQDRVTGYTF.

The chain couples TRBV11-2 to TRBJ1-1; the D is unclear. V lost 2 bases to trimming and J lost 6 bases, with 16 bases between them. Looked up from germline, CDR1 is SGHAT and CDR2 is FQNNGV. This CDR3 has 15 amino acids. Here the CDR3 reads CASSLRPMGWAEAFF. The CDR3 region has the DNA TGTGCCAGCAGCTTACGACCGATGGGCTGGGCTGAAGCTTTCTTT.

J is TRBJ2-7 and V is TRBV11-2; 11 bases map to TRBD2. The CDR3 consists of 16 residues. Germline CDR1 reads SGHAT; CDR2 reads FQNNGV. Losses at the gene ends were 3 bases for V and 3 bases for J; bases not matched to a gene: 7. CDR3 coding DNA: TGTGCCAGCAGCTTTCCCAGACTAGCGGGGAGCTACGAGCAGTACTTC. Translating it yields CASSFPRLAGSYEQYF.

The chain has TRBV19 and TRBJ2-2; 8 nucleotides agree with TRBD1. The CDR3 has 15 amino acids. The J segment lost 6 bases and the V segment lost 7 bases, leaving 10 bases of the junction unmatched. The germline V gene encodes CDR1 LNHDA and CDR2 SQIVND (reference sequence). CDR3 residues: CASIVARGHAGELFF. The CDR3 DNA sequence: TGTGCCAGTATCGTTGCCAGGGGGCACGCCGGGGAGCTGTTTTTT.

This clone was observed once. CDR3 coding DNA: TGTGCCAGCAGCTTGGGGACTAGCGGCCTCAATGAGCAGTTCTTC. It codes for CASSLGTSGLNEQFF. The rearrangement joins TRBV5-8 to TRBJ2-1, with 10 positions matching TRBD2. After removal of 0 bases from V and 6 bases from J, the junction contained 3 bases not matched to a gene. This CDR3 spans 15 amino acids. Germline V gene data show CDR1 as SGHTS and CDR2 as YDEGEE.

This rearrangement joins TRBV7-9 to TRBJ2-5; a weak D match, TRBD2 (6 bases). The germline gives CDR1 SEHNR, CDR2 FQNEAQ (reference sequence). Trimming stripped 4 bases from V and 2 bases from J, with 11 bases between. This CDR3 comprises 14 residues. The CDR3 DNA is TGTGCCAGCAGCTCAACCGGGACTCAAGAGACCCAGTACTTC. Residues: CASSSTGTQETQYF. Full variable domain (missing parts from reference TRBV7-9 and TRBJ2-5): DTGVSQNPRHKITKRGQNVTFRCDPISEHNRLYWYRQTLGQGPEFLTYFQNEAQLEKSRLLSDRFSAERPKGSFSTLEIQRTEQGDSAMYLCASSSTGTQETQYFGPGTRLLVL.

The DNA for the CDR3 is TGTGCCAGCAGCTTATATCAGGGAATCGGCAATCAGCCCCAGCATTTT. Translated: CASSLYQGIGNQPQHF. The J gene is TRBJ1-5, the V gene TRBV7-9; D is perhaps TRBD1 (5 bases). Germline V gene data show CDR1 as SEHNR and CDR2 as FQNEAQ (reference sequence). V dropped 2 bases and J dropped 2 bases, with 13 bases sitting between them. The CDR3 contains 16 residues.

The rearrangement links TRBV5-1 to TRBJ1-4, with 8 bases matching TRBD1. CDR1 is SGHRS, CDR2 YFSETQ, per germline. The CDR3 covers 15 residues. V was clipped by 4 bases and J by 5 bases; unmatched bases: 7. The CDR3 loop is CASSSDRGGNEKLFF. The CDR3 bases are TGCGCCAGCAGCAGCGACAGGGGAGGAAATGAAAAACTGTTTTTT.

The chain combines TRBV2 with TRBJ1-6, with a weak D call TRBD1 (5 bases). Deletions cut 3 bases from V and 8 bases from J, with 8 bases between. Germline lookup yields CDR1 SNHLY and CDR2 FYNNEI. The CDR3 consists of 13 residues. As DNA, the CDR3 is TGTGCCAGCAGTGACACAGGTTATTCACCCCTCCACTTT. As protein: CASSDTGYSPLHF.

The chain recombines TRBV5-1 with TRBJ2-1; 8 bases match TRBD2. The CDR3 totals 15 residues. The V gene end was trimmed by 4 bases and the J gene end by 0 bases; junction bases not matched to a gene: 3. Germline CDR1 and CDR2: SGHRS and YFSETQ. The CDR3 loop reads CASSISGSSYNEQFF. Here the CDR3 DNA reads TGCGCCAGCAGCATAAGCGGGAGCTCCTACAATGAGCAGTTCTTC. The entire variable domain, with the rest obtained from reference TRBV5-1 and TRBJ2-1, is as follows: KAGVTQTPRYLIKTRGQQVTLSCSPISGHRSVSWYQQTPGQGLQFLFEYFSETQRNKGNFPGRFSGRQFSNSRSEMNVSTLELGDSALYLCASSISGSSYNEQFFGPGTRLTVL.

The chain joins TRBV29-1 to TRBJ1-2; perhaps TRBD1 as D (6 bases). V gave up 4 bases and J gave up 0 bases, with 9 bases separating them. Germline V CDR1 and CDR2: SQVTM, ANQGSEA. The CDR3 is made up of 13 amino acids. The DNA for the CDR3 is TGCAGCGTTGGACAGGCGACTAACTATGGCTACACCTTC. The encoded protein is CSVGQATNYGYTF.

The DNA of the CDR3 is TGTGCCAGCAGCCCCACCGCTCGGGCGGGACTAGGCTACGAGCAGTACTTC. Its translation: CASSPTARAGLGYEQYF. V is TRBV5-8 and J is TRBJ2-7; 8 nucleotides match TRBD2. Germline CDR1 is SGHTS and CDR2 is YDEGEE. CDR3 length equals 17 residues. J was trimmed by 3 bases and V by 4 bases; bases with no gene match: 15.

This clone turned up a few times. This chain connects TRBV5-1 to TRBJ2-5; 11 bases match TRBD1. Germline values: CDR1 SGHRS, CDR2 YFSETQ. J was trimmed by 3 bases and V by 0 bases; bases with no gene match: 7. The CDR3 has 17 residues. The CDR3 nucleotides read TGCGCCAGCAGCTTGGCCGGACAGGGGGCGCGAAAAGAGACCCAGTACTTC. Residues: CASSLAGQGARKETQYF.

The rearrangement uses TRBV5-1 and TRBJ2-7; 7 bases map to TRBD1. This CDR3 spans 15 amino acids. The germline V gene has CDR1 SGHRS and CDR2 YFSETQ. V lost 2 bases to trimming and J lost 0 bases; unmatched junction nucleotides: 5. The CDR3 DNA follows: TGCGCCAGCAGCTTACAGGGGCTCGGCTCCTACGAGCAGTACTTC. It encodes CASSLQGLGSYEQYF.

This chain connects TRBV12-1 to TRBJ1-5. TRBV12-1 is a documented pseudogene. This CDR3 region has 17 residues. CDR3 bases: TGTGCCAGCAGCCCCGACGCCGGGGGGACTGGGGGTCAGCCCCAGCATTTT. Protein sequence: CASSPDAGGTGGQPQHF.

The chain links TRBV19 to TRBJ2-7; TRBD2 aligns across 9 bases. With V trimmed by 3 bases and J by 2 bases, 5 bases remained unmatched. The CDR3 length is 15 residues. From germline, CDR1 is LNHDA and CDR2 SQIVND (reference sequence). The CDR3 coding sequence is TGTGCCAGTAGTATTATAGCGGGAGAGACCTACGAGCAGTACTTC. Protein sequence: CASSIIAGETYEQYF.

The J gene is TRBJ2-3, the V gene TRBV9, with TRBD2 matching 10 bases. Germline CDR1 is SGDLS and CDR2 is YYNGEE. Trimming cost V 4 bases and J 2 bases; bases outside gene matches: 10. CDR3 length equals 17 residues. DNA for the CDR3: TGTGCCAGCAGCACGGCTAGCGGGGGTCTTATCACAGATACGCAGTATTTT. Protein product: CASSTASGGLITDTQYF.

This sequence joins TRBV30 and TRBJ1-5; TRBD1 agrees at 8 bases. Germline assignment: CDR1 GTSNPN and CDR2 SVGIG (reference sequence). The V gene end was trimmed by 2 bases and the J gene end by 7 bases; junction bases not matched to a gene: 7. CDR3 size: 14 residues. CDR3 region: CAWSTQGAEQPQHF. CDR3 in DNA: TGTGCCTGGAGTACCCAGGGGGCAGAACAGCCCCAGCATTTT.

The V and J genes are TRBV5-5 and TRBJ2-6; D is perhaps TRBD1 (6 bases). CDR3 length equals 15 residues. The V and J ends lost 2 bases and 2 bases respectively, with 8 bases between them. Germline values: CDR1 SGHKS, CDR2 YYEKEE (reference sequence). The CDR3 reads CASSFAGAGANVLTF. In DNA form, the CDR3 reads TGTGCCAGCAGCTTCGCAGGGGCTGGGGCCAACGTCCTGACTTTC.

The rearrangement links TRBV6-1 to TRBJ2-5, with 11 bases aligning to TRBD2. Per the germline V gene, CDR1 is MNHNS and CDR2 is SASEGT. The V and J ends lost 2 bases and 2 bases, in that order; junction bases with no gene match: 4. This CDR3 is built from 16 residues. CDR3 sequence (DNA): TGTGCCAGCAGTGAACCGGGACTAGCGGATCAAGAGACCCAGTACTTC. It specifies CASSEPGLADQETQYF.

Of note for this clone: An end of the junction does not agree with germline; a read error may underlie this. The rearrangement joins TRBV7-8 to TRBJ1-3, with a possible D match to TRBD1 (5 bases). This CDR3 has 12 amino acids. The germline V gene encodes CDR1 SGHVS and CDR2 FQNEAQ. CDR3 nucleotide sequence: TGTGCCAGCAGCTTTCTGGGCCGGGGGACCAATTTT. It encodes CASSFLGRGTNF.

This chain links TRBV6-6 with TRBJ2-5; 7 positions match TRBD1. The V segment lost 6 bases and the J segment 4 bases; nucleotides outside the gene matches: 11. Germline CDR1 MNHNY, CDR2 SVGAGI (reference sequence). The CDR3 consists of 15 residues. Written as DNA, the CDR3 is TGTGCCAGCAGCCGAGGACAGGTATCCGGAGAGACCCAGTACTTC. Encoded protein: CASSRGQVSGETQYF.

The CDR3 loop reads CASSRIGRGLDEKLFF. The CDR3 DNA reads as TGTGCCAGCAGCCGAATTGGCAGGGGGCTAGATGAAAAACTGTTTTTT. The chain links TRBV14 to TRBJ1-4; 8 positions match TRBD1. This CDR3 has 16 residues. J lost 6 bases, V lost 4 bases, and 10 bases had no gene match. CDR1 is SGHDN and CDR2 is FVKESK in the germline V gene.

This chain connects TRBV6-1 to TRBJ2-2; 10 nucleotides align to TRBD2. Germline V gene data show CDR1 as MNHNS and CDR2 as SASEGT. The CDR3 runs 17 residues. Trimming at V came to 4 bases and at J to 3 bases, leaving 8 bases not matched to a gene. For the CDR3, the DNA is TGTGCCAGCAGTGCTCATAGCGGGGGGTTCTACACCGGGGAGCTGTTTTTT. Translation: CASSAHSGGFYTGELFF.